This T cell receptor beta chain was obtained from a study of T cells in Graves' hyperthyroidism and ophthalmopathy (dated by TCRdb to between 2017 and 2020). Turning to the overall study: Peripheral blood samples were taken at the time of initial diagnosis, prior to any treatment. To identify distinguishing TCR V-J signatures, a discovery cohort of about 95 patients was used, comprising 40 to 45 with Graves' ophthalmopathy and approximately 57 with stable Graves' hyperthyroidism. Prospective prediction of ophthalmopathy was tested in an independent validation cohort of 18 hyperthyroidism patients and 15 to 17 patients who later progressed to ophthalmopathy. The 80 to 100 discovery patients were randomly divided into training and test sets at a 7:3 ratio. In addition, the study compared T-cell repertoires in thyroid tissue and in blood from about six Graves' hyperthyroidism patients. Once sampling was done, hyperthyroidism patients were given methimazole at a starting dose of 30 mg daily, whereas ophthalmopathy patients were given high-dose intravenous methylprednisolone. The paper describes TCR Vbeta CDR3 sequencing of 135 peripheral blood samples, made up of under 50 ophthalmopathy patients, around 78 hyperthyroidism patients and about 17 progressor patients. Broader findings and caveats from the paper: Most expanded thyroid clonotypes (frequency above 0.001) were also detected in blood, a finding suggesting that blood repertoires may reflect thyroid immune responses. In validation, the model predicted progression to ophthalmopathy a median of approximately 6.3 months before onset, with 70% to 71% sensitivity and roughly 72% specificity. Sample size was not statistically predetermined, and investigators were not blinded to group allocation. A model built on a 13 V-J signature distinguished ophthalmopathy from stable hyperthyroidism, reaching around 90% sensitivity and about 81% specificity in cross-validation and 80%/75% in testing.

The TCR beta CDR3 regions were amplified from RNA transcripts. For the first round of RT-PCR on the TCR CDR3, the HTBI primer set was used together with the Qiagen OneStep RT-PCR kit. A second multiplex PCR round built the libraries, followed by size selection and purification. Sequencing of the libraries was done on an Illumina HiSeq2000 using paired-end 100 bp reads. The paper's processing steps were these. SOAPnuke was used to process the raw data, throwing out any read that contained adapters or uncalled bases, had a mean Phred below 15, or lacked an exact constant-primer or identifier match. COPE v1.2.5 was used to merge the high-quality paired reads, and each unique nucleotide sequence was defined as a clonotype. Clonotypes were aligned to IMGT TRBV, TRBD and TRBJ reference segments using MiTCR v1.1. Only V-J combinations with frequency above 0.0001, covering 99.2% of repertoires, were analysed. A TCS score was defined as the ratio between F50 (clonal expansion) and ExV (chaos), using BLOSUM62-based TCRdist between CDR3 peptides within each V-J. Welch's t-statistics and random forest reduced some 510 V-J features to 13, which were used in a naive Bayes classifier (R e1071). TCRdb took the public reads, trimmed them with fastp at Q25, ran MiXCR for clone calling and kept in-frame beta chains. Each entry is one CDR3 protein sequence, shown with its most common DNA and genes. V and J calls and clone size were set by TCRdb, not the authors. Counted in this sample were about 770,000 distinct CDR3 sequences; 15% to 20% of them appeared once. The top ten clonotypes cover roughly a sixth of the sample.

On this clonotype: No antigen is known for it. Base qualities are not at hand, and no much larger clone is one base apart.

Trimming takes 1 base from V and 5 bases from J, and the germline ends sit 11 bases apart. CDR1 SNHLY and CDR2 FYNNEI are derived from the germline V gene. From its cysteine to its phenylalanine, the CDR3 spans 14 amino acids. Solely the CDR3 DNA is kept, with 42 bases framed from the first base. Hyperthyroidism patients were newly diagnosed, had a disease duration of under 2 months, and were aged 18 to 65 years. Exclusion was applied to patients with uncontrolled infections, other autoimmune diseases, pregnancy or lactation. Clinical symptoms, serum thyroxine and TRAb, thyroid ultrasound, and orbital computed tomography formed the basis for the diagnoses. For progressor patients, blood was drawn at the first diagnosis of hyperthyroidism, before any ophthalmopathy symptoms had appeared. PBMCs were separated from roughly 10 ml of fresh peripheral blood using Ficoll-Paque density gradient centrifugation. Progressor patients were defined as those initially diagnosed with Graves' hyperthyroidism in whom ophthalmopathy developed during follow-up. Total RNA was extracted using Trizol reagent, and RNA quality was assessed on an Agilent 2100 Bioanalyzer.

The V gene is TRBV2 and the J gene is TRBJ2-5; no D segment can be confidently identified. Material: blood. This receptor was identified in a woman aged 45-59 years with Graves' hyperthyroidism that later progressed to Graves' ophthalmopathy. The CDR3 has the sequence CASSEDGSWETQYF. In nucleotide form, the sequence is TGTGCCAGCAGTGAAGACGGGTCATGGGAGACCCAGTACTTC.